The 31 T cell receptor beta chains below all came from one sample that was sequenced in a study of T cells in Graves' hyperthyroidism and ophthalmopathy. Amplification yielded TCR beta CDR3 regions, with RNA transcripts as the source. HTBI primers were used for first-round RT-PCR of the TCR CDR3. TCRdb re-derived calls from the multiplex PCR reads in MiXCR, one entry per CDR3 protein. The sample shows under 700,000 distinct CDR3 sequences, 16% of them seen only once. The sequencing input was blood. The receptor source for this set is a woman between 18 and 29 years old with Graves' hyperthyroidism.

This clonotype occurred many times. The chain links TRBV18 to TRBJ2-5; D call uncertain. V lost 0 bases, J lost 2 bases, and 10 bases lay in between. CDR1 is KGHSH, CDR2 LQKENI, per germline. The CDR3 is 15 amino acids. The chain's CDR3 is CASSPPNRMQETQYF. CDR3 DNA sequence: TGTGCCAGCTCACCACCGAACAGAATGCAAGAGACCCAGTACTTC.

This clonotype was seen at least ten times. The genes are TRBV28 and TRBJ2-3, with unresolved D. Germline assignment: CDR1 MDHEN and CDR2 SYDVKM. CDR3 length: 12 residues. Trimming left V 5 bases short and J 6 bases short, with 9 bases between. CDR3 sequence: CASSATEDTQYF. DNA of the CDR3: TGTGCCAGCAGTGCCACGGAGGATACGCAGTATTTT.

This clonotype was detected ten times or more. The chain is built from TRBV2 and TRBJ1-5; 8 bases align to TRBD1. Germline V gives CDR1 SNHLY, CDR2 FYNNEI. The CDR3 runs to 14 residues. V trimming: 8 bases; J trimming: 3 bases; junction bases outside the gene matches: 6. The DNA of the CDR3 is TGTGCCAGCCGTCAGGGGGCTACCAATCAGCCCCAGCATTTT. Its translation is CASRQGATNQPQHF.

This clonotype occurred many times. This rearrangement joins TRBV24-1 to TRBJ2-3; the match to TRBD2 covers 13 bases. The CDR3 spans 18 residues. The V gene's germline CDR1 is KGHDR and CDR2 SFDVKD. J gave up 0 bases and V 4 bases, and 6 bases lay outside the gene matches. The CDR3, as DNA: TGTGCCACCAGTGACCCCGGGACTAGCGGGGCGAGCACAGATACGCAGTATTTT. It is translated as CATSDPGTSGASTDTQYF.

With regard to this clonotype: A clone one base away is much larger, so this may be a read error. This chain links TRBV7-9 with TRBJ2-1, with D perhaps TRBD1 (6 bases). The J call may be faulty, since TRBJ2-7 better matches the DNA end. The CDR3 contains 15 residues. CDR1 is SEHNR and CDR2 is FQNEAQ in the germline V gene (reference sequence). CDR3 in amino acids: CASSPRQVSYNEQYF. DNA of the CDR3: TGTGCCAGCAGCCCCCGACAGGTCTCCTACAATGAGCAGTACTTC.

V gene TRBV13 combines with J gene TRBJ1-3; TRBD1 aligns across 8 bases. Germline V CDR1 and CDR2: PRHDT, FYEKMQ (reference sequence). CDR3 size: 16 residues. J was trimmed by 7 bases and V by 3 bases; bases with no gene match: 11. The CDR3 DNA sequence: TGTGCCAGCAGCTTCTTTCTGACAGGGGCAAGGAACACCATATATTTT. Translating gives CASSFFLTGARNTIYF. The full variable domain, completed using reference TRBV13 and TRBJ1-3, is AAGVIQSPRHLIKEKRETATLKCYPIPRHDTVYWYQQGPGQDPQFLISFYEKMQSDKGSIPDRFSAQQFSDYHSELNMSSLELGDSALYFCASSFFLTGARNTIYFGEGSWLTVV.

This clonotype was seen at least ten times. The CDR3 DNA is TGTGCCAGCAGCCACGAGCGGGAATTGGGCAATGAGCAGTTCTTC. Protein sequence: CASSHERELGNEQFF. The rearrangement joins TRBV3-1 to TRBJ2-1; 7 bases match TRBD2. The germline CDR1 and CDR2 sequences are LGHDT and YNNKEL (reference sequence). V lost 3 bases, J lost 6 bases, and 8 bases stayed unmatched. This CDR3 contains 15 residues.

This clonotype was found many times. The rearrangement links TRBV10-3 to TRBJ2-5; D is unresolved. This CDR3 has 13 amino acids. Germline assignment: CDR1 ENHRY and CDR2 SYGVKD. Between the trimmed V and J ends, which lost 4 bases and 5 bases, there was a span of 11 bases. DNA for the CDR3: TGTGCCATCAGTGGTTCATGGAGTGAGACCCAGTACTTC. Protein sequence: CAISGSWSETQYF.

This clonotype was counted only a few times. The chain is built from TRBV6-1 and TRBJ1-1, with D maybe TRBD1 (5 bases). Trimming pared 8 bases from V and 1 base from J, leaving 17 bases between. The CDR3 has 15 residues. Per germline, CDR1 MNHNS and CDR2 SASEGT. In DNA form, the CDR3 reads TGTGCCAGCTCTAGGGACTTGGCCGGGAACACTGAAGCTTTCTTT. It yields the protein CASSRDLAGNTEAFF.

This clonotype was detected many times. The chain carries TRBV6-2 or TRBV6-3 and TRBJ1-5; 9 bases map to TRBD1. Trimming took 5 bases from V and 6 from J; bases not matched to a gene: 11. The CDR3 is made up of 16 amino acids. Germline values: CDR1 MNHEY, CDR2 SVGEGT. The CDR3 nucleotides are TGTGCCAGCAGTCTCTCACCCGGGACAGGGACTCAGCCCCAGCATTTT. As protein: CASSLSPGTGTQPQHF.

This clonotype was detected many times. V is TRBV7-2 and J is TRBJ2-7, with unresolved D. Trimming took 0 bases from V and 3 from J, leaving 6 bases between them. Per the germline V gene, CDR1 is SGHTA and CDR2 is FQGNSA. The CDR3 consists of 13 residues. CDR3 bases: TGTGCCAGCAGCTTAGCAGTGAACTACGAGCAGTACTTC. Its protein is CASSLAVNYEQYF.

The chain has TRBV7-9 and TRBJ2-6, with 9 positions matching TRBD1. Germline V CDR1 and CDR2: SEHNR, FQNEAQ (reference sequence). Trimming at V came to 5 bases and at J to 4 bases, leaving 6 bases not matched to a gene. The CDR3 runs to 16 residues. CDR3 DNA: TGTGCCAGCAGCATACGGACAGGGGCCGGGGCCAACGTCCTGACTTTC. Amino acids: CASSIRTGAGANVLTF.

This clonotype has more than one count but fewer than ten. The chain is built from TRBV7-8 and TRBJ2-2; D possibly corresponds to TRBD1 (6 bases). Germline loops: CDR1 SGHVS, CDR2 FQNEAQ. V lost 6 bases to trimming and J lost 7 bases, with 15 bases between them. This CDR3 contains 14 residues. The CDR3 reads CASSKTGLDGELFF. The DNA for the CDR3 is TGTGCCAGCAGTAAAACAGGGCTGGACGGGGAGCTGTTTTTT.

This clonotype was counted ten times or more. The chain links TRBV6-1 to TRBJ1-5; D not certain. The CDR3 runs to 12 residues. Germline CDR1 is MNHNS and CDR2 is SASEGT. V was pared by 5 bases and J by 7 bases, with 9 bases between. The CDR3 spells CASSFAMQPQHF. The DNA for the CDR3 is TGTGCCAGCAGTTTCGCCATGCAGCCCCAGCATTTT.

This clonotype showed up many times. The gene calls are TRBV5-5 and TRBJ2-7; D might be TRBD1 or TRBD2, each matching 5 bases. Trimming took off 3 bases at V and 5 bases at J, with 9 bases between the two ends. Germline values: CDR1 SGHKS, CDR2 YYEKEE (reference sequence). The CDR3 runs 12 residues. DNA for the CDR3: TGTGCCAGCAGCTACGGGGCTAACGAGCAGTACTTC. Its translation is CASSYGANEQYF.

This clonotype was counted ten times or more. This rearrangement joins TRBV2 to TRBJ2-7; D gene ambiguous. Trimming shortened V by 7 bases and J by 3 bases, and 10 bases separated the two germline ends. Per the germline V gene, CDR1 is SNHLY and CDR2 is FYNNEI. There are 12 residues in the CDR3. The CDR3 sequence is CASIGQVYEQYF. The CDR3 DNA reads TGTGCCAGCATAGGGCAGGTCTACGAGCAGTACTTC.

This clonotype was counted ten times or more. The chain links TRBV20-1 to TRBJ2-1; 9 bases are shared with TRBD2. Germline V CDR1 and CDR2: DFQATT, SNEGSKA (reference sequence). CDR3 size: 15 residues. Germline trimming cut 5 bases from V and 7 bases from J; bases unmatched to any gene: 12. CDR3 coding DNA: TGCAGTGCTGCCATCGGCGGGGGGGCCGGGAATGAGCAGTTCTTC. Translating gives CSAAIGGGAGNEQFF.

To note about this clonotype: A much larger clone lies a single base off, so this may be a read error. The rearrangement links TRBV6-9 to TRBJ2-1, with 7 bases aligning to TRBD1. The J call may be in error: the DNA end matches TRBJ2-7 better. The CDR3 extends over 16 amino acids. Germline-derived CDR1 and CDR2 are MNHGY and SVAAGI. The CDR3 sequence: CASSYVQGQANNEQYF. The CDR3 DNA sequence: TGTGCCAGCAGTTACGTGCAAGGACAGGCTAACAATGAGCAGTACTTC.

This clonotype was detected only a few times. The CDR3 coding sequence is TGCAGTGCTAGAGATTTCCGGGATAGCAATCAGCCCCAGCATTTT. It specifies CSARDFRDSNQPQHF. The genes are TRBV20-1 and TRBJ1-5; no reliable D call. The CDR3 runs to 15 residues. Germline loops: CDR1 DFQATT, CDR2 SNEGSKA (reference sequence). Trimming cost V 0 bases and J 0 bases, with 9 bases left between them.

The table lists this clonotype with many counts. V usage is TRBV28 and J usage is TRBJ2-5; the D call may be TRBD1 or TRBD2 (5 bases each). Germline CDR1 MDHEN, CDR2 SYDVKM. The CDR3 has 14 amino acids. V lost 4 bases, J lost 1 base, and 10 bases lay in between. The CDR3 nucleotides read TGTGCCAGCAGTTCCCGGGACGCCCAAGAGACCCAGTACTTC. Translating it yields CASSSRDAQETQYF.

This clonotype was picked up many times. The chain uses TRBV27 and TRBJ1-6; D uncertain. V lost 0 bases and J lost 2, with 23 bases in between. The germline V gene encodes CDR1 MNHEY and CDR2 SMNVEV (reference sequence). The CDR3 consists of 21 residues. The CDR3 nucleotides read TGTGCCAGCAGTTTATCAGTTCCGTTATACAGCACTCCCACCTATAATTCACCCCTCCACTTT. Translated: CASSLSVPLYSTPTYNSPLHF.

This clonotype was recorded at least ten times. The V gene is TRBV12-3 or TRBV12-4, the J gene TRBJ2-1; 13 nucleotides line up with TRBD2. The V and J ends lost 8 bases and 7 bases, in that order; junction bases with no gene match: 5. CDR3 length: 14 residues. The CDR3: CASRWTSGRNEQFF. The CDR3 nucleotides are TGTGCCAGCCGCTGGACTAGCGGGAGAAATGAGCAGTTCTTC.

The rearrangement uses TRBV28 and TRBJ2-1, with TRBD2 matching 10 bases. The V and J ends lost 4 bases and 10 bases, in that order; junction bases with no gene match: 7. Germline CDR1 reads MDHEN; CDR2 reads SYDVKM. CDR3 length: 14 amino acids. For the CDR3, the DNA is TGTGCCAGCAGTTCTTTAGCGGGGGGAGGAGAGCAGTTCTTC. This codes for CASSSLAGGGEQFF. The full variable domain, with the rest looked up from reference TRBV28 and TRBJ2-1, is DVKVTQSSRYLVKRTGEKVFLECVQDMDHENMFWYRQDPGLGLRLIYFSYDVKMKEKGDIPEGYSVSREKKERFSLILESASTNQTSMYLCASSSLAGGGEQFFGPGTRLTVL.

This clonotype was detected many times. CDR3 nucleotide sequence: TGTGCCAGCAGTTTTGGCATCTCCTACGAGCAGTACTTC. Residues: CASSFGISYEQYF. J is TRBJ2-7 and V is TRBV28; unclear D gene. This CDR3 region has 13 residues. Trimming took 3 bases from V and 0 from J, leaving 6 bases between them. CDR1 is MDHEN and CDR2 is SYDVKM in the germline V gene.

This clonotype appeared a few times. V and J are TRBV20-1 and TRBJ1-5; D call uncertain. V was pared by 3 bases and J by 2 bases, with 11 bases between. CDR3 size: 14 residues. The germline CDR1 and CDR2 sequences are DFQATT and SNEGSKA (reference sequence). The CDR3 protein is CSASGWRGNQPQHF. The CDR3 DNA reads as TGCAGTGCTAGTGGGTGGAGAGGCAATCAGCCCCAGCATTTT.

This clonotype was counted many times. This CDR3 reads CASSLRTATNEKLFF. The CDR3, as DNA: TGTGCCAGCAGCCTTCGGACAGCAACTAATGAAAAACTGTTTTTT. The chain joins TRBV14 to TRBJ1-4; possible D gene TRBD1, 6 bases. The CDR3 runs to 15 residues. Germline CDR1 and CDR2: SGHDN and FVKESK. The ends were cut back, 4 bases at V and 0 bases at J, with 9 bases in the middle.

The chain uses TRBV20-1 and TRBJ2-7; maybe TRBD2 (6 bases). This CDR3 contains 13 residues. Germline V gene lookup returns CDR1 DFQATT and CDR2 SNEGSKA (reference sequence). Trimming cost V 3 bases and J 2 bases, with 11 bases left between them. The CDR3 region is CSAREGNAYEQYF. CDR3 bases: TGCAGTGCTAGGGAGGGGAACGCCTACGAGCAGTACTTC.

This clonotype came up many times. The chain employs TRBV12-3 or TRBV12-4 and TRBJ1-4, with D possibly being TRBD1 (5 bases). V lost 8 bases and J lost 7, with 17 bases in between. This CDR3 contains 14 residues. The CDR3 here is CASLATGRSEKLFF. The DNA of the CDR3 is TGTGCCAGCCTCGCTACAGGAAGGAGTGAAAAACTGTTTTTT.

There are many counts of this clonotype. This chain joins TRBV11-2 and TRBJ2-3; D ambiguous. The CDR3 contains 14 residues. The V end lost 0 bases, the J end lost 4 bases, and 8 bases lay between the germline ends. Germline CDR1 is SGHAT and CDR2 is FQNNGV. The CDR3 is CASSLDLGADTQYF. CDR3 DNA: TGTGCCAGCAGCTTAGATCTAGGAGCAGATACGCAGTATTTT.

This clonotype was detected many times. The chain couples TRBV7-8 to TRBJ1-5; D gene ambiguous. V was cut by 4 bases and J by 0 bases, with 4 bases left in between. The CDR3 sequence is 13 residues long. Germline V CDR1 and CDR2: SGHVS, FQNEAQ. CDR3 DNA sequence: TGTGCCAGCAGCTGGGATAGCAATCAGCCCCAGCATTTT. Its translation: CASSWDSNQPQHF. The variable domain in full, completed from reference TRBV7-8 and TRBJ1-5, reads GAGVSQSPRYKVAKRGQDVALRCDPISGHVSLFWYQQALGQGPEFLTYFQNEAQLDKSGLPSDRFFAERPEGSVSTLKIQRTQQEDSAVYLCASSWDSNQPQHFGDGTRLSIL.

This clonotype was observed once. CDR3 in DNA: TGTGCCAGCAGTGATTGGGGGCGAGGAGATACGCAGTATTTT. Encoded protein: CASSDWGRGDTQYF. V gene TRBV2 combines with J gene TRBJ2-3, with D possibly TRBD1 on 6 matching bases. Germline loops: CDR1 SNHLY, CDR2 FYNNEI. The CDR3 contains 14 residues. Trimming shortened V by 3 bases and J by 5 bases, and 12 bases separated the two germline ends.